This TCR beta chain emerged from a study of T cells in Graves' hyperthyroidism and ophthalmopathy. Trimming shortened V by 3 bases and J by 7 bases, and 12 bases separated the two germline ends. Germline loops: CDR1 LNHDA, CDR2 SQIVND (reference sequence). The CDR3 runs 13 residues. RNA transcripts served as the template for amplifying TCR beta CDR3 regions. First-round RT-PCR of the TCR CDR3 relied on the HTBI primer set. Using its own MiXCR run on the multiplex PCR reads, TCRdb lists one record per CDR3 protein. The sample has roughly 700,000 distinct CDR3 sequences; 35% are singletons. This clonotype was seen ten or more times.

The sequence derives from a woman aged 40 to 50 with Graves' hyperthyroidism. Sequencing was done on a sample of blood. The rearrangement links TRBV19 to TRBJ1-2; D not certain. The DNA for the CDR3 is TGTGCCAGTAGTATGGGGAGTAGCGGTGGCTACACCTTC. This gives the protein CASSMGSSGGYTF.